This TCR beta chain was found in a study of shared clonotypes between healthy human individuals. For the study at large: Each donor had three CD4 naive, three CD4 memory, two CD8 naive and one CD8 memory plate.

Method: immunoSEQ multiplex PCR; TCRdb's copy keeps in-frame clones and lacks some. The sample consists of about 1.1 million clones, about 84% of them appearing once. This CDR3 has 16 amino acids. Deletions cut 6 bases from V and 4 bases from J, with 19 bases between. CDR1 MDHEN and CDR2 SYDVKM come from the germline V gene. The table lists this clone with many counts. The chain recombines TRBV28 with TRBJ1-5; D not certain. The TCR sequence derives from a man between 18 and 35 years old in good health. Some clones in this sample may be carry-over from other donors' samples. Sequenced sample: memory CD4+ T cells from PBMCs. As to subset: CD45RA-negative fraction. The CDR3 bases are TGTGCCAGCAGCCGCCCGGGATACGGAGGGAATCAGCCCCAGCATTTT. It is translated as CASSRPGYGGNQPQHF.